The 19 T cell receptor beta chains listed next were all sequenced from one sample in a study of T-cell reconstitution after alpha-beta-depleted transplantation in children. The TCRbeta library incorporated unique molecular identifiers. TCRdb itself ran the PCR reads through MiXCR, one entry per CDR3 protein. The table shows fewer than 550,000 distinct CDR3 sequences, with 9.5% to 12% occurring only once. Source: PBMCs, mostly from graft donor cells, taken 180 days after TCRalphabeta/CD19-depleted stem cell transplant. These receptors all stem from a female patient between 2 and 10 years old who had a stem cell transplant for aplastic anemia, so the T cells may come from the graft donor.

The chain carries TRBV11-2 and TRBJ2-6; TRBD1 agrees at 9 bases. V was pared by 0 bases and J by 0 bases, with 6 bases of the junction left unmatched. Looked up from germline, CDR1 is SGHAT and CDR2 is FQNNGV. The CDR3 runs 19 residues. CDR3 nucleotides: TGTGCCAGCAGCTTAGAAATGGGACAGGGAGGCTCTGGGGCCAACGTCCTGACTTTC. Its translation is CASSLEMGQGGSGANVLTF.

The chain combines TRBV30 with TRBJ2-3, with D tentatively TRBD1 (5 bases). The V gene lost 8 bases and the J gene lost 6 bases, with 15 bases spanning the gap. This CDR3 is built from 12 residues. CDR1 is GTSNPN, CDR2 SVGIG, per germline (reference sequence). CDR3 residues: CARKGAWDTQYF. CDR3 bases: TGTGCCCGTAAAGGGGCGTGGGATACGCAGTATTTT.

The table lists this clonotype with many counts. The rearrangement uses TRBV29-1 and TRBJ2-7, with a weak D call TRBD1 (6 bases). Trimming pared 7 bases from V and 6 bases from J, leaving 13 bases between. This CDR3 has 11 amino acids. Germline V gives CDR1 SQVTM, CDR2 ANQGSEA. CDR3 loop: CSADRKGEQYF. In nucleotides, the CDR3 is TGCAGCGCTGACAGGAAGGGCGAGCAGTACTTC.

This clonotype was counted between two and nine times. J is TRBJ2-1 and V is TRBV27; possible D gene TRBD2, 6 bases. Germline V gene lookup returns CDR1 MNHEY and CDR2 SMNVEV (reference sequence). V was trimmed by 2 bases and J by 5 bases, leaving 16 bases between them. This CDR3 region has 16 residues. CDR3 in DNA: TGTGCCAGCAGTTTAGGTTGGGGGAGGAGGGACAATGAGCAGTTCTTC. Amino acids: CASSLGWGRRDNEQFF.

This clonotype was found a few times. The rearrangement uses TRBV4-3 and TRBJ2-7, with TRBD2 matching 11 bases. CDR1 and CDR2 (germline): LGHNA, YSLEER. The CDR3 has 17 residues. V shed 4 bases, J shed 7 bases, and the junction held 15 bases outside the gene matches. The CDR3 region is CASSPSLLAGDAREQYF. The CDR3 DNA follows: TGCGCCAGCAGCCCCTCTTTACTAGCGGGAGATGCAAGGGAGCAGTACTTC.

The chain is built from TRBV20-1 and TRBJ1-5; 8 nucleotides match TRBD1. The CDR3 length is 16 residues. Trimming cost V 0 bases and J 4 bases; bases outside gene matches: 8. Germline V gene lookup returns CDR1 DFQATT and CDR2 SNEGSKA (reference sequence). CDR3 nucleotides: TGCAGTGCTAGAGAGGGGCAGGGGGCATCTAATCAGCCCCAGCATTTT. Translated: CSAREGQGASNQPQHF.

The chain couples TRBV10-3 to TRBJ1-3; tentatively, D is TRBD1 (6 bases). Germline CDR1 is ENHRY and CDR2 is SYGVKD. Trimming cost V 8 bases and J 4 bases, with 15 bases left between them. This CDR3 spans 14 amino acids. CDR3 nucleotide sequence: TGTGCCATCTCTCGGTCGACAGGAGGAAACACCATATATTTT. Translating gives CAISRSTGGNTIYF.

Many counts were recorded for this clonotype. J is TRBJ2-7 and V is TRBV18; D perhaps matches TRBD1 (5 bases). This CDR3 has 14 residues. V gave up 1 base and J gave up 2 bases, with 9 bases separating them. Germline lookup yields CDR1 KGHSH and CDR2 LQKENI. DNA of the CDR3: TGTGCCAGCTCACCACTTGACAGTACCTACGAGCAGTACTTC. This sequence encodes CASSPLDSTYEQYF.

The chain has TRBV12-3 or TRBV12-4 and TRBJ2-2, with D perhaps matching TRBD2 (5 bases). The length of the CDR3 is 13 residues. V was pared by 8 bases and J by 4 bases, with 11 bases between. The CDR3 DNA sequence: TGTGCCAGCCAGGACTCGATCACCGGGGAGCTGTTTTTT. As protein: CASQDSITGELFF.

Within the sample, this clonotype is medium-sized. V gene TRBV5-4 combines with J gene TRBJ2-5, with D possibly being TRBD2 (6 bases). Germline lookup yields CDR1 SGHNT and CDR2 YYREEE (reference sequence). V was shortened by 3 bases and J by 4 bases, with 13 bases between the two germline ends. This CDR3 region has 14 residues. CDR3 residues: CASSSTSGRETQYF. The CDR3 nucleotides are TGTGCCAGCAGCTCGACTAGTGGCAGAGAGACCCAGTACTTC. The whole variable domain, remainder taken from reference TRBV5-4 and TRBJ2-5, is ETGVTQSPTHLIKTRGQQVTLRCSSQSGHNTVSWYQQALGQGPQFIFQYYREEENGRGNFPPRFSGLQFPNYSSELNVNALELDDSALYLCASSSTSGRETQYFGPGTRLLVL.

This clonotype was counted only a few times. V usage is TRBV7-2 and J usage is TRBJ2-7; D remains ambiguous. Germline CDR1 and CDR2: SGHTA and FQGNSA. The V end lost 3 bases, the J end lost 4 bases, and 10 bases lay between the germline ends. The CDR3 length is 13 residues. CDR3 residues: CASSLGFRYEQYF. CDR3 sequence (DNA): TGTGCCAGCAGCTTGGGGTTCCGGTACGAGCAGTACTTC.

V is TRBV29-1 and J is TRBJ2-5; no reliable D call. Per the germline V gene, CDR1 is SQVTM and CDR2 is ANQGSEA. The V gene lost 3 bases and the J gene lost 3 bases, with 14 bases spanning the gap. The CDR3 is 14 amino acids. The CDR3 spells CSVDAAGPKETQYF. In nucleotides, the CDR3 is TGCAGCGTTGATGCAGCTGGCCCCAAAGAGACCCAGTACTTC. Combining the CDR3 with reference TRBV29-1 and TRBJ2-5 gives the whole variable domain SAVISQKPSRDICQRGTSLTIQCQVDSQVTMMFWYRQQPGQSLTLIATANQGSEATYESGFVIDKFPISRPNLTFSTLTVSNMSPEDSSIYLCSVDAAGPKETQYFGPGTRLLVL.

Only a few counts were recorded for this clonotype. V is TRBV7-2 and J is TRBJ2-1, with D possibly being TRBD2 (7 bases). V was clipped by 2 bases and J by 6 bases, with 14 bases between them. This CDR3 has 15 amino acids. Germline CDR1 SGHTA, CDR2 FQGNSA. CDR3 region: CASSLTEGGGNEQFF. In nucleotides, the CDR3 is TGTGCCAGCAGCTTAACGGAGGGAGGGGGCAATGAGCAGTTCTTC.

This clonotype was found a few times. V and J are TRBV20-1 and TRBJ2-1; 9 nucleotides agree with TRBD1. V lost 3 bases, J lost 7 bases, and 13 bases stayed unmatched. Germline CDR1 and CDR2: DFQATT and SNEGSKA (reference sequence). The CDR3 has 16 residues. The CDR3 sequence is CSASPIDRGIFNEQFF. The DNA for the CDR3 is TGCAGTGCTAGTCCTATTGACAGGGGGATTTTTAATGAGCAGTTCTTC.

This chain joins TRBV7-9 and TRBJ2-7; tentatively, D is TRBD1 (5 bases). The ends were cut back, 6 bases at V and 6 bases at J, with 12 bases in the middle. Germline CDR1 SEHNR, CDR2 FQNEAQ (reference sequence). This CDR3 contains 12 residues. The CDR3 sequence: CASRSQGSEQYF. In DNA, the CDR3 is TGTGCCAGCAGGAGCCAGGGATCCGAGCAGTACTTC. Based on the CDR3 plus reference TRBV7-9 and TRBJ2-7, the full variable domain is DTGVSQNPRHKITKRGQNVTFRCDPISEHNRLYWYRQTLGQGPEFLTYFQNEAQLEKSRLLSDRFSAERPKGSFSTLEIQRTEQGDSAMYLCASRSQGSEQYFGPGTRLTVT.

This clonotype came up a few times. The CDR3 here is CASSQGLSSPGELFF. In DNA, the CDR3 is TGCGCCAGCAGCCAAGGACTATCCTCCCCCGGGGAGCTGTTTTTT. The chain joins TRBV4-3 to TRBJ2-2; a possible D gene is TRBD2 (5 bases). CDR1 LGHNA and CDR2 YSLEER come from the germline V gene. V was shortened by 1 base and J by 6 bases, with 12 bases between the two germline ends. This CDR3 comprises 15 residues.

The V gene is TRBV27, the J gene TRBJ2-7; 8 bases agree with TRBD1. Germline loops: CDR1 MNHEY, CDR2 SMNVEV (reference sequence). The CDR3 runs 14 residues. J was trimmed by 2 bases and V by 0 bases; bases with no gene match: 0. The CDR3 coding sequence is TGTGCCAGCAGTTTATCGACAGGGGCCTACGAGCAGTACGTC. Translating gives CASSLSTGAYEQYV.

This clonotype was seen just once. The V and J genes are TRBV20-1 and TRBJ1-2, with D possibly being TRBD1 (5 bases). CDR1 is DFQATT, CDR2 SNEGSKA, per germline (reference sequence). The CDR3 extends over 11 amino acids. With 5 bases removed from V and 3 bases from J, the gap between germline ends came to 7 bases. The chain's CDR3 is CSADSDYGYTF. CDR3 coding DNA: TGCAGTGCTGACAGTGACTATGGCTACACCTTC.

This chain uses TRBV7-9 with TRBJ2-1, with D maybe TRBD2 (5 bases). Per the germline V gene, CDR1 is SEHNR and CDR2 is FQNEAQ (reference sequence). Trimming shortened V by 1 base and J by 3 bases, and 7 bases separated the two germline ends. The CDR3 runs to 14 residues. Written as DNA, the CDR3 is TGTGCCAGCAGCTTAGGAGCGGACTACAATGAGCAGTTCTTC. Protein: CASSLGADYNEQFF.